Below, 13 T cell receptor beta chains from the same sample are listed, as sequenced in a study of blood T cells in healthy people across ages. Combining a sample-barcoded 5' primer with a J-beta primer mix, a second PCR ran for roughly 6 to 12 cycles. A single record per CDR3 protein comes from TCRdb applying MiXCR to the 5' RACE reads. The profile covers over 950,000 distinct CDR3 sequences, with just over 50% appearing a single time and 20% to 25% taken by the ten largest. Sequenced material: blood. The source is a woman aged 60-75 years in good health.

The chain couples TRBV7-2 to TRBJ2-5; 10 bases are shared with TRBD2. Per germline, CDR1 SGHTA and CDR2 FQGNSA. The V gene end was trimmed by 4 bases and the J gene end by 11 bases; junction bases not matched to a gene: 10. This CDR3 region has 14 residues. The CDR3 region is CASSSSGGAREQYF. The CDR3 nucleotides read TGTGCCAGCAGCTCCAGCGGGGGGGCAAGGGAGCAGTACTTC.

This chain uses TRBV4-1 with TRBJ1-5; TRBD1 matches 7 bases. After removal of 5 bases from V and 3 bases from J, the junction contained 4 bases not matched to a gene. Germline V gene lookup returns CDR1 MGHRA and CDR2 YSYEKL. The CDR3 is 14 amino acids. The CDR3 bases are TGCGCCAGCAGCAAAACAGGGGTCAATCAGCCCCAGCATTTT. This gives the protein CASSKTGVNQPQHF.

The table lists this clonotype with a few counts. V is TRBV20-1 and J is TRBJ2-2, with D maybe TRBD1 (6 bases). Germline assignment: CDR1 DFQATT and CDR2 SNEGSKA (reference sequence). V was trimmed by 0 bases and J by 1 base, leaving 12 bases between them. CDR3 size: 16 residues. The CDR3 sequence is CSARDFPGENTGELFF. The CDR3 coding sequence is TGCAGTGCTAGAGATTTCCCAGGGGAGAACACCGGGGAGCTGTTTTTT.

This chain links TRBV6-5 with TRBJ2-3, with D possibly matching TRBD2 (5 bases). V gave up 6 bases and J gave up 2 bases, with 9 bases separating them. CDR3 length equals 13 residues. In germline, CDR1 is MNHEY, CDR2 SVGAGI. CDR3 residues: CASRDGNTDTQYF. The DNA for the CDR3 is TGTGCCAGCAGGGACGGGAACACAGATACGCAGTATTTT.

The sample holds one count of this clonotype. The V call is TRBV3-1, the J call TRBJ1-2; D remains unclear. V shed 2 bases and J shed 5 bases, with 18 bases lying between them. The CDR3 runs to 16 residues. Germline loops: CDR1 LGHDT, CDR2 YNNKEL (reference sequence). Here the CDR3 reads CASSQPPEGMEYGYTF. In DNA, the CDR3 is TGTGCCAGCAGCCAACCTCCGGAGGGAATGGAATATGGCTACACCTTC.

The J gene is TRBJ2-5, the V gene TRBV20-1, with 10 bases aligning to TRBD2. The CDR3 consists of 17 residues. The V gene's germline CDR1 is DFQATT and CDR2 SNEGSKA (reference sequence). Trimming removed 1 base from V and 11 bases from J; junction bases left unmatched: 19. Written as DNA, the CDR3 is TGCAGTGCTAGAGCAGGCCCGGTGTTAGCGGGAGGTGGGGAGCAGTACTTC. This codes for CSARAGPVLAGGGEQYF.

This clonotype has a handful of counts. The J gene is TRBJ2-1, the V gene TRBV20-1; 11 bases map to TRBD2. CDR1 and CDR2 (germline): DFQATT, SNEGSKA (reference sequence). J lost 6 bases, V lost 2 bases, and 21 bases had no gene match. The CDR3 sequence is 20 residues long. The CDR3 spells CSARSWGRLAGMNKPNEQFF. DNA of the CDR3: TGCAGTGCTAGATCTTGGGGACGACTAGCGGGGATGAATAAACCCAATGAGCAGTTCTTC.

The rearrangement links TRBV9 to TRBJ2-1; D unresolved. Trimming took off 0 bases at V and 6 bases at J, with 13 bases between the two ends. The CDR3 loop spans 15 amino acids. Germline CDR1 and CDR2: SGDLS and YYNGEE. For the CDR3, the DNA is TGTGCCAGCAGCGTAGCCCTGGGCAGGCTCAATGAGCAGTTCTTC. It yields the protein CASSVALGRLNEQFF. Variable domain in full (rest from reference TRBV9 and TRBJ2-1): DSGVTQTPKHLITATGQRVTLRCSPRSGDLSVYWYQQSLDQGLQFLIQYYNGEERAKGNILERFSAQQFPDLHSELNLSSLELGDSALYFCASSVALGRLNEQFFGPGTRLTVL.

This chain connects TRBV10-3 to TRBJ2-7, with 8 bases identical to TRBD2. CDR1 ENHRY and CDR2 SYGVKD come from the germline V gene. Germline trimming cut 6 bases from V and 1 base from J; bases unmatched to any gene: 5. The CDR3 totals 14 residues. CDR3 in amino acids: CAIRPTSESYEQYF. The CDR3 DNA reads as TGTGCCATCAGGCCGACTAGCGAGTCCTACGAGCAGTACTTC.

The V call is TRBV24-1, the J call TRBJ1-1, with TRBD1 matching over 7 bases. The J segment lost 1 base and the V segment lost 3 bases, leaving 4 bases of the junction unmatched. The CDR3 loop spans 15 amino acids. Germline V gene data show CDR1 as KGHDR and CDR2 as SFDVKD. CDR3 DNA sequence: TGTGCCACCAGTGATACCACAGGGGAGAACACTGAAGCTTTCTTT. Encoded protein: CATSDTTGENTEAFF.

On this clonotype: It may be a read error: a sequence one base away is much more abundant. The chain links TRBV2 to TRBJ2-7; D might be TRBD2 (6 bases). Germline lookup yields CDR1 SNHLY and CDR2 FYNNEI. The CDR3 extends over 14 amino acids. CDR3 in amino acids: CANSEERGTYEQYF. The CDR3 DNA is TGTGCCAACAGTGAAGAACGGGGGACCTACGAGCAGTACTTC.

This clonotype was picked up many times. The gene calls are TRBV28 and TRBJ2-5; 7 bases are shared with TRBD1. CDR3 length equals 13 residues. CDR1 is MDHEN and CDR2 is SYDVKM in the germline V gene. The junction had 7 bases not matched to a gene; V was cut back by 7 bases and J by 5 bases. Here the CDR3 reads CASTDRVRETQYF. In DNA, the CDR3 is TGTGCCAGCACCGACAGGGTGAGGGAGACCCAGTACTTC.

V gene TRBV18 combines with J gene TRBJ1-1; 7 bases are shared with TRBD1. Germline V gene data show CDR1 as KGHSH and CDR2 as LQKENI. V shed 8 bases and J 1 base; nucleotides not matched to a gene: 4. CDR3 length: 13 residues. In DNA, the CDR3 is TGTGCCAGCAGTCCAGGGGGGAACACTGAAGCTTTCTTT. Its translation is CASSPGGNTEAFF.